The source of this T cell receptor (beta chain) is a study of T cell responses to AZD1222 COVID-19 vaccine. TCRdb keeps only in-frame clones here, not all; method: immunoSEQ multiplex PCR. The repertoire holds some 180,000 clones, with 85% to 95% as singletons. The V gene end was trimmed by 2 bases and the J gene end by 4 bases; junction bases not matched to a gene: 5. The CDR3 has 15 amino acids. The germline V gene encodes CDR1 MGHDK and CDR2 SYGVNS. This clone occurred a few times. This TCR came from an adult who received the MenACWY meningococcal vaccine as a control. Source: peripheral blood, taken 28 days after the second dose of the MenACWY control vaccine. The V and J genes are TRBV25-1 and TRBJ1-2; 9 bases map to TRBD1. The DNA of the CDR3 is TGTGCCAGCAGTGAAAGGACAGGGGTGATCTATGGCTACACCTTC. Translation gives CASSERTGVIYGYTF.